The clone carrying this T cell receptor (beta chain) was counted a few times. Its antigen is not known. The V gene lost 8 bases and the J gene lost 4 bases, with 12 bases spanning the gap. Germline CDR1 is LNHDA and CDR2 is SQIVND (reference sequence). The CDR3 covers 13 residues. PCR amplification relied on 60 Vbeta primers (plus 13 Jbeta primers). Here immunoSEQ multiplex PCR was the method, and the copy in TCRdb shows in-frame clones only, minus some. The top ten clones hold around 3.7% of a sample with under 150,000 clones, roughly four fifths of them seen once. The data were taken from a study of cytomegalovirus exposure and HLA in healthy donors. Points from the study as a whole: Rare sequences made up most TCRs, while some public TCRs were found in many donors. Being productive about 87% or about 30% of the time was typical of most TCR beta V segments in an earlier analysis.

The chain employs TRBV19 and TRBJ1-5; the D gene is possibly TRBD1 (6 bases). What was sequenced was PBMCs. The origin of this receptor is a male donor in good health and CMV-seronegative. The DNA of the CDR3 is TGTGCCAGTGGGGGGGCGGAAAATCAGCCCCAGCATTTT. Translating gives CASGGAENQPQHF.